The 18 T cell receptor beta chains in this list originate from one sample, sequenced in a study of T cell repertoires in cytomegalovirus infection. Each CDR3 protein gets one entry after TCRdb re-called the reads with MiXCR. This sample has about 770,000 distinct CDR3 sequences, with just under 30% found just once. Their cognate antigens are unknown. Sequencing used cultured CD8+ T cells from PBMCs, obtained from culture after CMV antigen stimulation. These receptors came from a human donor in good health (CMV status not recorded). Some clones in this sample may be carry-over from other donors' samples.

Comment on this clonotype: A much larger clone differs from this one at a single base, so this may be a read error. The V gene is TRBV6-8, the J gene TRBJ1-1; D is uncertain. The ends were cut back, 1 base at V and 0 bases at J, with 21 bases in the middle. CDR1 is MNHGY, CDR2 SAAAGT, per germline. The CDR3 is made up of 19 amino acids. In DNA form, the CDR3 reads TGTGCCAGCAGTTACTTGGCTGCGAGAGGGAGGTTAATGAACACTGAAGCTTTCTTT. It specifies CASSYLAARGRLMNTEAFF.

This clonotype came up a few times. The chain joins TRBV7-9 to TRBJ1-1; D is unclear. The V end was cut by 0 bases, the J end by 4 bases, with 9 bases between. The CDR3 has 14 residues. Looked up from germline, CDR1 is SEHNR and CDR2 is FQNEAQ (reference sequence). The CDR3 reads CASSLAGNPTEAFF. DNA for the CDR3: TGTGCCAGCAGCTTAGCGGGGAATCCCACTGAAGCTTTCTTT.

The sample holds a few counts of this clonotype. The rearrangement links TRBV6-1 to TRBJ1-2, with 7 bases that match TRBD1. Germline V gives CDR1 MNHNS, CDR2 SASEGT. This CDR3 region has 16 residues. The junction had 10 bases not matched to a gene; V was cut back by 0 bases and J by 6 bases. The CDR3 nucleotides are TGTGCCAGCAGTGAAGCGCTTCGGGACAGTCTGGATGGCTACACCTTC. Amino acid sequence: CASSEALRDSLDGYTF.

This clonotype was picked up many times. The CDR3 reads CASSLAVGRRMYNEQFF. CDR3 nucleotides: TGTGCCAGCAGCTTAGCGGTGGGCAGGAGAATGTACAATGAGCAGTTCTTC. The chain uses TRBV7-8 and TRBJ2-1; D unresolved. The V and J ends lost 0 bases and 4 bases respectively, with 16 bases between them. The CDR3 is made up of 17 amino acids. Germline loops: CDR1 SGHVS, CDR2 FQNEAQ. The variable domain in full, with the rest retrieved from reference TRBV7-8 and TRBJ2-1, is GAGVSQSPRYKVAKRGQDVALRCDPISGHVSLFWYQQALGQGPEFLTYFQNEAQLDKSGLPSDRFFAERPEGSVSTLKIQRTQQEDSAVYLCASSLAVGRRMYNEQFFGPGTRLTVL.

This clonotype was observed many times. This chain joins TRBV7-6 and TRBJ1-3; D not certain. V lost 5 bases and J 0 bases, leaving 11 bases between the germline ends. In germline, CDR1 is SGHVS, CDR2 FNYEAQ. CDR3 length equals 15 residues. CDR3 sequence reads: CASSHDGISGNTIYF. As DNA, the CDR3 is TGTGCCAGCAGCCATGACGGAATCTCTGGAAACACCATATATTTT.

V is TRBV7-8 and J is TRBJ1-1; D remains ambiguous. Trimming shortened V by 5 bases and J by 0 bases, and 13 bases separated the two germline ends. The CDR3 length is 15 residues. CDR1 is SGHVS and CDR2 is FQNEAQ in the germline V gene. CDR3 protein: CASSRPEGMNTEAFF. CDR3 coding DNA: TGTGCCAGCAGCCGTCCGGAAGGGATGAACACTGAAGCTTTCTTT.

This chain joins TRBV2 and TRBJ1-5; D unresolved. The V end was cut by 4 bases, the J end by 3 bases, with 10 bases between. This CDR3 region has 14 residues. CDR1 and CDR2 (germline): SNHLY, FYNNEI. CDR3 loop: CASSGGPYNQPQHF. The CDR3 region has the DNA TGTGCCAGCAGTGGAGGGCCGTACAATCAGCCCCAGCATTTT. Using reference TRBV2 and TRBJ1-5 for the parts outside the CDR3, the full variable domain is EPEVTQTPSHQVTQMGQEVILRCVPISNHLYFYWYRQILGQKVEFLVSFYNNEISEKSEIFDDQFSVERPDGSNFTLKIRSTKLEDSAMYFCASSGGPYNQPQHFGDGTRLSIL.

The chain carries TRBV29-1 and TRBJ2-2; D uncertain. This CDR3 comprises 13 residues. Trimming shortened V by 3 bases and J by 7 bases, and 12 bases separated the two germline ends. CDR1 SQVTM and CDR2 ANQGSEA come from the germline V gene. The CDR3: CSVEFRVVGELFF. The CDR3 DNA is TGCAGCGTTGAGTTTCGTGTTGTCGGGGAGCTGTTTTTT.

The CDR3 DNA reads TGTGCCAGCAGTTTAGGGGACACGAAATGGTATAGCAATCAGCCCCAGCATTTT. It is translated as CASSLGDTKWYSNQPQHF. This chain connects TRBV12-3 or TRBV12-4 to TRBJ1-5; D may be TRBD1 (6 bases). The CDR3 extends over 18 amino acids. The V and J ends lost 1 base and 0 bases respectively, with 16 bases between them.

This clonotype has just a few counts. The genes are TRBV18 and TRBJ1-1; no clear D. Germline V gene data show CDR1 as KGHSH and CDR2 as LQKENI. Trimming removed 2 bases at V and 1 base at J, with 5 bases between. The CDR3 covers 13 residues. The CDR3 here is CASSPFWNTEAFF. CDR3 in DNA: TGTGCCAGCTCACCATTTTGGAACACTGAAGCTTTCTTT.

The V call is TRBV6-2 or TRBV6-3, the J call TRBJ2-7, with a possible D match to TRBD2 (7 bases). V was trimmed by 0 bases and J by 4 bases, leaving 16 bases between them. The CDR3 totals 16 residues. From germline, CDR1 is MNHEY and CDR2 SVGEGT. The CDR3 spells CASSYSLRRGHYEQYV. CDR3 coding DNA: TGTGCCAGCAGTTACTCCTTAAGGCGGGGGCATTACGAGCAGTACGTC.

In its sample, this clonotype was seen a few times. This chain uses TRBV12-3 or TRBV12-4 with TRBJ2-5; weak D call: TRBD1 (5 bases). The CDR3 sequence is 18 residues long. Trimming left V 4 bases short and J 5 bases short, with 26 bases between. The CDR3 protein is CASSWNPRQGVFLETQYF. CDR3 nucleotide sequence: TGTGCCAGCAGTTGGAACCCCCGGCAGGGCGTCTTTCTCGAGACCCAGTACTTC.

The chain has TRBV6-2 or TRBV6-3 and TRBJ2-1; 11 bases match TRBD2. The germline CDR1 and CDR2 sequences are MNHEY and SVGEGT. Unmatched junction bases numbered 7, after V lost 6 bases and J lost 9 bases. The length of the CDR3 is 14 residues. CDR3 region: CASSEPGTSGEQFF. The CDR3 coding sequence is TGTGCCAGCAGCGAACCGGGGACTAGCGGTGAGCAGTTCTTC.

This clonotype was observed a handful of times. V gene TRBV7-6 combines with J gene TRBJ2-7; D might be TRBD1 (5 bases). Trimming took 1 base from V and 1 from J, leaving 11 bases between them. CDR3 length equals 15 residues. Looked up from germline, CDR1 is SGHVS and CDR2 is FNYEAQ. CDR3 in DNA: TGTGCCAGCAGCTTAGACAGGCTCTATTCCTACGAGCAGTACTTC. It codes for CASSLDRLYSYEQYF.

This clonotype was counted many times. This rearrangement joins TRBV7-8 to TRBJ2-1; D possibly corresponds to TRBD1 (6 bases). V was cut by 2 bases and J by 3 bases, with 14 bases left in between. Germline CDR1 SGHVS, CDR2 FQNEAQ. The CDR3 contains 16 residues. As DNA, the CDR3 is TGTGCCAGCAGCTTAAACCCCAGGGGAAACTACAATGAGCAGTTCTTC. Residues: CASSLNPRGNYNEQFF.

This clonotype was seen only a few times. The chain recombines TRBV7-6 with TRBJ2-3, with TRBD2 matching over 7 bases. The CDR3 has 14 residues. Germline lookup yields CDR1 SGHVS and CDR2 FNYEAQ. Trimming took 1 base from V and 4 from J; bases not matched to a gene: 2. The CDR3 sequence is CASSLERDPDTQYF. CDR3 coding DNA: TGTGCCAGCAGCTTAGAGCGGGACCCAGATACGCAGTATTTT.

The V gene is TRBV20-1, the J gene TRBJ2-3; 7 bases agree with TRBD2. The length of the CDR3 is 14 residues. Per the germline V gene, CDR1 is DFQATT and CDR2 is SNEGSKA (reference sequence). The trim removed 5 bases at V and 2 bases at J, leaving 7 bases unmatched. The DNA for the CDR3 is TGCAGTGCTTATCTAGCGGAGTCCACAGATACGCAGTATTTT. Translation gives CSAYLAESTDTQYF.

CDR3 amino acids: CASRPPDRGATGELFF. CDR3 sequence (DNA): TGTGCCAGCAGGCCCCCCGACAGGGGAGCCACCGGGGAGCTGTTTTTT. V and J are TRBV7-6 and TRBJ2-2, with TRBD1 matching over 8 bases. V lost 6 bases to trimming and J lost 4 bases; unmatched junction nucleotides: 10. This CDR3 contains 16 residues. Germline assignment: CDR1 SGHVS and CDR2 FNYEAQ.